This TCR beta chain is drawn from a study of cytomegalovirus exposure and HLA in healthy donors. Study-wide results and caveats: Reported results showed that the classifier diagnosed cytomegalovirus status with high specificity and sensitivity. Across donors, most TCRs were seen rarely, yet some public ones were widespread. Cytomegalovirus association was assigned to 170 or so TCR beta chains. The CMV antigen specificity of a few CMV-associated chains was confirmed through in vitro analysis.

Method: immunoSEQ multiplex PCR; TCRdb's copy keeps in-frame clones and lacks some. The table includes some 150,000 clones, 85% to 90% detected once. Germline loops: CDR1 SEHNR, CDR2 FQNEAQ (reference sequence). CDR3 length equals 16 residues. The V and J ends lost 5 bases and 5 bases, in that order; junction bases with no gene match: 6. Regarding this clone: No antigen is known for it.

Sequenced sample: PBMCs. This receptor was obtained from a woman aged 18-35 years in good health and CMV-seropositive. This sequence joins TRBV7-9 and TRBJ2-5, with 15 bases that match TRBD2. The CDR3 coding sequence is TGTGCCAGCAGCCAGGGACTAGCGGGAGGTTCTGAGACCCAGTACTTC. Its protein is CASSQGLAGGSETQYF.